This T cell receptor (beta chain) was captured in a study of T cell repertoires in aging, cancer and after chemotherapy. For the study at large: Approximately 9.6 million TCR reads were in the whole dataset.

Amplification of TCR beta used genomic DNA extracted from peripheral blood. Germline V lookup: CDR1 MNHEY, CDR2 SMNVEV (reference sequence). Losses at the gene ends were 0 bases for V and 0 bases for J; bases not matched to a gene: 2. The length of the CDR3 is 17 residues. Multiplex touch-down PCR with TRB-A/B primers amplified rearranged V-D-J TRB sequences. A single record per CDR3 protein comes from TCRdb applying MiXCR to the multiplex PCR reads. The repertoire holds thousands of distinct CDR3 sequences, with approximately 52% as singletons. General observations from the study: In each cancer cohort, median generation probability increased across chemotherapy, suggesting thymic output rebounded.

With respect to this clonotype: No antigen is known for it.

This receptor was taken from a human donor with a solid tumor. Sequencing was carried out using blood. V gene TRBV27 combines with J gene TRBJ1-6; TRBD1 matches at 7 bases. CDR3 in amino acids: CASSLSRDSSYNSPLHF. Written as DNA, the CDR3 is TGTGCCAGCAGTTTATCCAGGGACAGCTCCTATAATTCACCCCTCCACTTT.